This TCR beta chain was captured by sequencing in a study of T-cell memory formation after mild COVID-19. Study details: TCR clustering was largely donor specific.

Trimming took 3 bases from V and 1 from J, leaving 14 bases between them. In germline, CDR1 is SGDLS, CDR2 YYNGEE. The CDR3 sequence is 15 residues long. Regarding the study as a whole: There were some responding clones in pre-infection memory, which suggested that cross-reactive memory had joined. There was a balanced CD4/CD8 profile in clones contracting day 15 to 85, and later expanders leaned CD4+.

Regarding this clonotype: No antigen is known for it.

TCRdb re-called the 5' RACE reads through MiXCR, storing one row per CDR3 protein. The data hold 400,000 to 450,000 distinct CDR3 sequences, with approximately 19% observed a single time. The TCR originated in a man aged 18 to 35 who had mild COVID-19 (a few samples of this study predate the infection). Cell type and time point are not known. The chain couples TRBV9 to TRBJ2-7, with D perhaps TRBD1 (6 bases). Material for sequencing was PBMCs or a T cell subset sorted from them (not recorded which). The CDR3 here is CASSARDTVSYEQYF. The DNA of the CDR3 is TGTGCCAGCAGCGCAAGGGACACCGTTTCCTACGAGCAGTACTTC.